The 22 T cell receptor beta chains reported below all come from one sample, sequenced in a study of regulatory T cells in long-lasting Graves disease. Construction of the TCR beta libraries employed iRepertoire HTBI primers in conjunction with Arm-PCR of CDR3 regions. TCRdb recomputed calls from the multiplex PCR reads with MiXCR, one row per CDR3 protein. Among 400,000 to 500,000 distinct CDR3 sequences listed, roughly a fifth were seen once. Time point meaning: persistent/refractory GD, antithyroid drugs over 5 years with positive TRAb. Preparation of the TCR library used RNA extracted from PBMCs. Source: peripheral blood mononuclear cells (PBMCs), taken when the disease was refractory, from a patient treated with antithyroid drugs. The source of these receptors is a female donor with Graves disease.

About this clonotype itself: A far larger clone is one base from this, pointing to a likely read error. The chain employs TRBV27 and TRBJ1-5, with a weak D call TRBD1 (6 bases). The CDR3 is 13 amino acids. CDR1 and CDR2 from the germline V gene are MNHEY and SMNVEV (reference sequence). The CDR3 nucleotides read TGTGCCAGCAGCCTCGACAGGAATCAGCCCCGGCATTTT. Its protein product is CASSLDRNQPRHF.

This clonotype was picked up many times. The V call is TRBV11-2, the J call TRBJ2-3; D ambiguous. Germline V gene lookup returns CDR1 SGHAT and CDR2 FQNNGV. V was pared by 6 bases and J by 2 bases, with 6 bases between. The CDR3 covers 12 residues. CDR3 in amino acids: CASSLNTDTQYF. CDR3 coding DNA: TGTGCCAGCAGTTTGAACACAGATACGCAGTATTTT.

The genes are TRBV7-2 and TRBJ2-2; D is possibly TRBD2 (5 bases). The CDR3 is 18 amino acids. Germline values: CDR1 SGHTA, CDR2 FQGNSA. V lost 4 bases and J lost 0, with 18 bases in between. The CDR3 nucleotides are TGTGCCAGCAGCTCAATAATAGCGCTCTCGACGAACACCGGGGAGCTGTTTTTT. This translates into CASSSIIALSTNTGELFF.

In its sample, this clonotype was seen a few times. Compared with germline, one end of the junction differs, possibly owing to a read error. This chain links TRBV11-2 with TRBJ2-4, with 8 positions matching TRBD2. This CDR3 is 12 amino acids long. Per germline, CDR1 SGHAT and CDR2 FQNNGV. The CDR3 loop reads CASSQVAGRRFF. CDR3 bases: TGTGCCAGCAGCCAGGTAGCGGGAAGACGGTTCTTC.

This clonotype was seen at least ten times. The rearrangement links TRBV12-5 to TRBJ1-2; D unclear. Per germline, CDR1 LGHNT and CDR2 FRNRAP. Between the trimmed V and J ends, which lost 3 bases and 4 bases, there was a span of 27 bases. The CDR3 has 19 residues. The CDR3 here is CASGLRSGGGSGRGYGYTF. CDR3 DNA: TGTGCTAGTGGTTTAAGGTCGGGAGGTGGCAGCGGCAGAGGCTATGGCTACACCTTC.

The table lists this clonotype with many counts. An end of the junction differs from the germline gene, which may be a read error. The rearrangement uses TRBV5-1 and TRBJ1-1; TRBD1 matches 10 bases. The germline V gene has CDR1 SGHRS and CDR2 YFSETQ. This CDR3 contains 14 residues. DNA for the CDR3: TGTGCCAGCAGCTTAGGGACAGGGGACACTGAAGCTTTCTTT. As protein: CASSLGTGDTEAFF.

The chain combines TRBV12-3 or TRBV12-4 with TRBJ2-1; 8 bases align to TRBD2. J gave up 1 base and V 7 bases, and 9 bases lay outside the gene matches. The CDR3 has 16 amino acids. The CDR3 loop is CASTGSGMRSYNEQFF. In nucleotides, the CDR3 is TGTGCCAGCACTGGTAGCGGGATGAGATCCTACAATGAGCAGTTCTTC.

This clonotype has only a few counts. The chain has TRBV6-1 and TRBJ1-6; D is uncertain. The CDR3 is 11 amino acids. The germline V and J ends were trimmed by 0 bases and 14 bases, with 5 bases remaining between them. Germline loops: CDR1 MNHNS, CDR2 SASEGT. The CDR3 spells CASSEAPALHF. DNA of the CDR3: TGTGCCAGCAGTGAAGCGCCGGCCCTCCACTTT.

This clonotype was seen only a few times. V and J are TRBV6-1 and TRBJ2-2, with unresolved D. V lost 6 bases to trimming and J lost 1 base, with 9 bases between them. The germline gives CDR1 MNHNS, CDR2 SASEGT. The CDR3 sequence is 14 residues long. The DNA for the CDR3 is TGTGCCAGCAGAGTAGGTGGGAACACCGGGGAGCTGTTTTTT. Amino acid sequence: CASRVGGNTGELFF.

This clonotype was picked up many times. The V gene is TRBV5-1, the J gene TRBJ2-7; D tentatively fits TRBD1 or TRBD2 (5 bases each). Trimming pared 0 bases from V and 7 bases from J, leaving 23 bases between. The germline gives CDR1 SGHRS, CDR2 YFSETQ. The CDR3 is 17 amino acids. DNA for the CDR3: TGCGCCAGCAGCTTGGGATTACTGGTAACGGGGCCCTTTGAGCAGTACTTC. Protein: CASSLGLLVTGPFEQYF.

V gene TRBV29-1 combines with J gene TRBJ2-1; TRBD2 agrees at 8 bases. This CDR3 comprises 14 residues. Germline V lookup: CDR1 SQVTM, CDR2 ANQGSEA. V lost 7 bases to trimming and J lost 6 bases; unmatched junction nucleotides: 11. CDR3 protein: CSGATSVNSNEQFF. The CDR3 region has the DNA TGCAGCGGTGCGACTAGCGTAAACTCCAATGAGCAGTTCTTC.

This clonotype occurred a few times. The rearrangement joins TRBV28 to TRBJ2-7; tentatively, D is TRBD2 (5 bases). The V gene's germline CDR1 is MDHEN and CDR2 SYDVKM. The CDR3 covers 14 residues. V lost 7 bases and J 2 bases, leaving 15 bases between the germline ends. The CDR3 sequence: CASTGRGLTYEQYF. The CDR3 coding sequence is TGTGCCAGCACCGGGCGCGGGTTGACCTACGAGCAGTACTTC. Filled out from reference TRBV28 and TRBJ2-7, the complete variable domain reads DVKVTQSSRYLVKRTGEKVFLECVQDMDHENMFWYRQDPGLGLRLIYFSYDVKMKEKGDIPEGYSVSREKKERFSLILESASTNQTSMYLCASTGRGLTYEQYFGPGTRLTVT.

As to this clonotype: A much more abundant neighbour one base away suggests this may be a read error. The V call is TRBV11-2, the J call TRBJ2-5; 13 bases align to TRBD2. Germline CDR1 SGHAT, CDR2 FQNNGV. This CDR3 has 15 residues. The CDR3: CASSSSGLAGETQHF. The CDR3, as DNA: TGTGCCAGCAGCTCAAGCGGACTAGCGGGAGAGACCCAGCACTTC. Together with reference TRBV11-2 and TRBJ2-5, the CDR3 gives the full variable domain: EAGVAQSPRYKIIEKRQSVAFWCNPISGHATLYWYQQILGQGPKLLIQFQNNGVVDDSQLPKDRFSAERLKGVDSTLKIQPAKLEDSAVYLCASSSSGLAGETQHFGPGTRLLVL.

As DNA, the CDR3 is TGCAGTGGATCAGGGACAGTCTACGAGCAGTACTTC. Residues: CSGSGTVYEQYF. This chain uses TRBV20-1 with TRBJ2-7; 7 bases map to TRBD1. V shed 7 bases and J 3 bases; nucleotides not matched to a gene: 6. CDR1 is DFQATT and CDR2 is SNEGSKA in the germline V gene (reference sequence). This CDR3 comprises 12 residues.

This clonotype has only one observation. The chain employs TRBV20-1 and TRBJ1-5, with TRBD1 as a possible D gene (6 bases). The germline V and J ends were trimmed by 6 bases and 4 bases, with 10 bases remaining between them. The germline V gene has CDR1 DFQATT and CDR2 SNEGSKA (reference sequence). The CDR3 covers 12 residues. CDR3 region: CSARGTNQPQHF. CDR3 in DNA: TGCAGTGCGAGGGGGACAAATCAGCCCCAGCATTTT.

The rearrangement joins TRBV3-1 to TRBJ2-2; 8 bases fit TRBD1. Germline-derived CDR1 and CDR2 are LGHDT and YNNKEL (reference sequence). Germline trimming cut 4 bases from V and 7 bases from J; bases unmatched to any gene: 8. The CDR3 covers 15 residues. CDR3 amino acids: CASSLRTGQGGELFF. The CDR3, as DNA: TGTGCCAGCAGCCTCCGGACAGGGCAGGGCGGGGAGCTGTTTTTT. Supplemented by reference TRBV3-1 and TRBJ2-2, the full variable domain reads DTAVSQTPKYLVTQMGNDKSIKCEQNLGHDTMYWYKQDSKKFLKIMFSYNNKELIINETVPNRFSPKSPDKAHLNLHINSLELGDSAVYFCASSLRTGQGGELFFGEGSRLTVL.

The V gene is TRBV5-1, the J gene TRBJ2-7, with D tentatively TRBD2 (6 bases). V dropped 4 bases and J dropped 7 bases, with 18 bases sitting between them. The CDR3 loop spans 14 amino acids. CDR1 is SGHRS, CDR2 YFSETQ, per germline. For the CDR3, the DNA is TGCGCCAGCAGCCCACCGGCCCCCCGGGAGGAGCAGTACTTC. Translated, it gives CASSPPAPREEQYF.

Comment on this clonotype: One base separates it from a far larger clone, so it is likely a read error. Likely a read error: the CDR3 ends without its conserved phenylalanine or tryptophan. The chain links TRBV12-3 or TRBV12-4 to TRBJ2-2, with 7 bases aligning to TRBD1. The end of the DNA aligns better with TRBJ1-1, so the J call may be wrong. This CDR3 is 12 amino acids long. CDR3 loop: CASSRTGFMAFL. CDR3 sequence (DNA): TGTGCCAGCAGTAGGACAGGATTTATGGCTTTCCTT.

The chain carries TRBV5-5 and TRBJ2-7; maybe TRBD2 (5 bases). V lost 4 bases to trimming and J lost 5 bases, with 13 bases between them. Germline V lookup: CDR1 SGHKS, CDR2 YYEKEE (reference sequence). The CDR3 covers 13 residues. The CDR3 here is CASSGPPGDEQYF. CDR3 coding DNA: TGTGCCAGCAGCGGACCCCCCGGGGACGAGCAGTACTTC.

With regard to this clonotype: Being one base from a much bigger clone, this may be a read error. The chain has TRBV30 and TRBJ2-7; no clear D gene. Trimming shortened V by 4 bases and J by 3 bases, and 7 bases separated the two germline ends. Germline-derived CDR1 and CDR2 are GTSNPN and SVGIG (reference sequence). This CDR3 contains 11 residues. In DNA form, the CDR3 reads TGTGCCTGGATCGAGAGCTACGAGCAGTACTTC. Its translation: CAWIESYEQYF.

At least ten counts were recorded for this clonotype. This chain connects TRBV2 to TRBJ1-5; D may be TRBD1 (5 bases). CDR1 and CDR2 from the germline V gene are SNHLY and FYNNEI. The ends were cut back, 4 bases at V and 6 bases at J, with 13 bases in the middle. The length of the CDR3 is 14 residues. DNA of the CDR3: TGTGCCAGCAGTGGGCCGGGGAGGGGTCAGCCCCAGCATTTT. Translated: CASSGPGRGQPQHF.

This clonotype was seen at least ten times. V usage is TRBV3-1 and J usage is TRBJ1-1; D is unclear. V lost 4 bases and J 3 bases, leaving 15 bases between the germline ends. Germline CDR1 and CDR2: LGHDT and YNNKEL (reference sequence). This CDR3 is built from 15 residues. The CDR3, as DNA: TGTGCCAGCAGCCCCAAGGCAGGCCACGACACTGAAGCTTTCTTT. Translating gives CASSPKAGHDTEAFF.